Presented here are 22 T cell receptor beta chains from one specimen sequenced in a study of blood T cells in healthy people across ages. The authors ran a second PCR of roughly 6 to 12 cycles using a sample-barcoded 5' primer and a J-beta primer mix. From the 5' RACE reads, TCRdb called clonotypes with MiXCR, one entry per CDR3 protein. This repertoire shows hundreds of thousands of distinct CDR3 sequences, around half found once; its top ten account for under 35%. The sequenced sample consisted of blood. These receptors were collected from a woman in her sixties in good health.

The CDR3 loop is CSAFDRGSKTQYF. DNA of the CDR3: TGCAGTGCTTTCGACAGGGGCAGTAAGACCCAGTACTTC. V usage is TRBV20-1 and J usage is TRBJ2-5; the match to TRBD1 covers 8 bases. V lost 5 bases, J lost 6 bases, and 8 bases stayed unmatched. The CDR3 runs to 13 residues. Germline loops: CDR1 DFQATT, CDR2 SNEGSKA (reference sequence).

Remarks on this clonotype: Germline and junction disagree at one end, which may indicate a read error. The chain has TRBV6-5 and TRBJ2-1; D is perhaps TRBD2 (5 bases). This CDR3 has 16 residues. CDR1 MNHEY and CDR2 SVGAGI come from the germline V gene. This chain's CDR3 is CVSSYSPERTHNEQFF. For the CDR3, the DNA is TGTGTCAGCAGTTACTCACCTGAGCGGACCCACAATGAGCAGTTCTTC.

This rearrangement joins TRBV7-2 to TRBJ2-3, with a weak D call TRBD1 (6 bases). With 1 base removed from V and 2 bases from J, the gap between germline ends came to 10 bases. This CDR3 has 15 residues. From germline, CDR1 is SGHTA and CDR2 FQGNSA. As DNA, the CDR3 is TGTGCCAGCAGCTTAGTTGGACAGACCACAGATACGCAGTATTTT. Translation gives CASSLVGQTTDTQYF.

In its sample, this clonotype was seen a few times. The chain uses TRBV29-1 and TRBJ1-1, with 8 positions matching TRBD1. The CDR3 is made up of 12 amino acids. The V and J ends lost 6 bases and 5 bases, in that order; junction bases with no gene match: 5. Germline V gene sequence: CDR1 SQVTM, CDR2 ANQGSEA. CDR3 sequence: CSVRQGRTEAFF. The CDR3 region has the DNA TGCAGCGTCCGACAGGGGCGGACTGAAGCTTTCTTT. The full variable domain, rest sourced from reference TRBV29-1 and TRBJ1-1, is SAVISQKPSRDICQRGTSLTIQCQVDSQVTMMFWYRQQPGQSLTLIATANQGSEATYESGFVIDKFPISRPNLTFSTLTVSNMSPEDSSIYLCSVRQGRTEAFFGQGTRLTVV.

This clonotype has more than one count but fewer than ten. The chain employs TRBV4-3 and TRBJ2-7; 10 positions agree with TRBD2. This CDR3 region has 14 residues. J lost 5 bases, V lost 1 base, and 2 bases had no gene match. Germline-derived CDR1 and CDR2 are LGHNA and YSLEER. CDR3 residues: CASSQGAGGNEQYF. CDR3 nucleotide sequence: TGCGCCAGCAGCCAAGGAGCGGGAGGGAACGAGCAGTACTTC.

The CDR3 loop is CSARDLGSSDTQYF. The DNA for the CDR3 is TGCAGTGCTAGAGATCTCGGGAGCTCAGATACGCAGTATTTT. The chain combines TRBV20-1 with TRBJ2-3; tentative D call: TRBD2 (6 bases). Germline values: CDR1 DFQATT, CDR2 SNEGSKA (reference sequence). The CDR3 has 14 amino acids. V lost 0 bases and J lost 4, with 11 bases in between.

This clonotype was counted a few times. This could be a read error, since a much larger clone is one nucleotide away. J is TRBJ2-3 and V is TRBV18; D possibly matches TRBD1 or TRBD2 (5 bases each). Germline CDR1 reads KGHSH; CDR2 reads LQKENI. The CDR3 runs 14 residues. V was trimmed by 8 bases and J by 2 bases, leaving 14 bases between them. The CDR3 sequence is CASPLDSFTDTQYF. The CDR3 DNA sequence: TGTGCCAGCCCACTAGACAGTTTCACAGATACGCAGTATTTT.

This clonotype occurred a few times. The chain employs TRBV27 and TRBJ2-7; maybe TRBD2 (6 bases). The V and J ends lost 4 bases and 3 bases respectively, with 16 bases between them. Germline lookup yields CDR1 MNHEY and CDR2 SMNVEV (reference sequence). This CDR3 has 15 residues. The CDR3 loop is CASSSPGLTFYEQYF. The DNA of the CDR3 is TGTGCCAGCAGTTCTCCGGGACTTACTTTCTACGAGCAGTACTTC.

This clonotype was counted only a few times. The V call is TRBV7-2, the J call TRBJ2-3, with 13 bases lining up with TRBD2. Per germline, CDR1 SGHTA and CDR2 FQGNSA. V was clipped by 5 bases and J by 2 bases; unmatched bases: 7. This CDR3 contains 17 residues. As DNA, the CDR3 is TGTGCCAGCAGCCCCCGGACTAGCGGGAGTACCACAGATACGCAGTATTTT. Translated, it gives CASSPRTSGSTTDTQYF.

The DNA of the CDR3 is TGTGCCAGCAGCTTATCCCCGGGACAGGGGGCGGGTGGCTACACCTTC. Translated: CASSLSPGQGAGGYTF. The chain employs TRBV11-2 and TRBJ1-2, with 12 bases lining up with TRBD1. In germline, CDR1 is SGHAT, CDR2 FQNNGV. V gave up 2 bases and J gave up 7 bases; unmatched junction bases: 8. CDR3 size: 16 residues.

V gene TRBV12-3 or TRBV12-4 combines with J gene TRBJ2-2; 10 positions agree with TRBD1. This CDR3 comprises 16 residues. Losses at the gene ends were 6 bases for V and 2 bases for J; bases not matched to a gene: 6. This chain's CDR3 is CASSPGQGENTGELFF. In nucleotides, the CDR3 is TGTGCCAGCAGCCCCGGACAGGGGGAAAACACCGGGGAGCTGTTTTTT.

This clonotype was detected only a few times. The chain uses TRBV27 and TRBJ2-7; 8 bases fit TRBD2. Germline CDR1 is MNHEY and CDR2 is SMNVEV (reference sequence). The V gene end was trimmed by 5 bases and the J gene end by 6 bases; junction bases not matched to a gene: 9. The CDR3 covers 14 residues. For the CDR3, the DNA is TGTGCCAGCAGTACAGCGGGGGTGCCTGCCGAGCAGTACTTC. Translating gives CASSTAGVPAEQYF.

The V gene is TRBV5-5, the J gene TRBJ2-7; no reliable D call. Per the germline V gene, CDR1 is SGHKS and CDR2 is YYEKEE (reference sequence). V was shortened by 4 bases and J by 7 bases, with 15 bases between the two germline ends. The CDR3 has 13 amino acids. The CDR3 region is CASSIARGREQYF. Here the CDR3 DNA reads TGTGCCAGCAGCATAGCTAGAGGCCGGGAGCAGTACTTC. Together with reference TRBV5-5 and TRBJ2-7, the CDR3 gives the full variable domain: DAGVTQSPTHLIKTRGQQVTLRCSPISGHKSVSWYQQVLGQGPQFIFQYYEKEERGRGNFPDRFSARQFPNYSSELNVNALLLGDSALYLCASSIARGREQYFGPGTRLTVT.

This clonotype has more than one count but fewer than ten. The chain is built from TRBV7-2 and TRBJ2-7, with D tentatively TRBD2 (6 bases). Deletions cut 4 bases from V and 2 bases from J, with 15 bases between. Germline V CDR1 and CDR2: SGHTA, FQGNSA. The CDR3 is made up of 15 amino acids. This CDR3 reads CASSSRRETAYEQYF. The CDR3 bases are TGTGCCAGCAGCTCCAGACGGGAGACTGCCTACGAGCAGTACTTC.

In this sample, this clonotype turned up a few times. This chain connects TRBV5-1 to TRBJ2-5; TRBD2 agrees at 9 bases. V was pared by 4 bases and J by 2 bases, with 9 bases of the junction left unmatched. Per germline, CDR1 SGHRS and CDR2 YFSETQ. The CDR3 length is 16 residues. For the CDR3, the DNA is TGCGCCAGCAGCCCCCATGGGCTAGCGGGACAAGAGACCCAGTACTTC. It specifies CASSPHGLAGQETQYF. The full variable domain, completed using reference TRBV5-1 and TRBJ2-5, is KAGVTQTPRYLIKTRGQQVTLSCSPISGHRSVSWYQQTPGQGLQFLFEYFSETQRNKGNFPGRFSGRQFSNSRSEMNVSTLELGDSALYLCASSPHGLAGQETQYFGPGTRLLVL.

There are a few counts of this clonotype. The V call is TRBV12-5, the J call TRBJ1-1; 7 bases agree with TRBD1. CDR1 is LGHNT and CDR2 is FRNRAP in the germline V gene. The V gene end was trimmed by 7 bases and the J gene end by 5 bases; junction bases not matched to a gene: 10. CDR3 size: 14 residues. The chain's CDR3 is CASALTGFGTEAFF. CDR3 sequence (DNA): TGTGCTAGTGCCCTGACAGGGTTCGGGACTGAAGCTTTCTTT.

As concerns this clonotype: Germline is not matched at one junction end, which may reflect a read error. V usage is TRBV3-1 and J usage is TRBJ2-1; tentative D call: TRBD2 (5 bases). This CDR3 comprises 17 residues. The germline CDR1 and CDR2 sequences are LGHDT and YNNKEL (reference sequence). CDR3 sequence reads: CASSQLRKTNSYNGQFF. The CDR3, as DNA: TGTGCCAGCAGCCAGCTGCGGAAGACTAACTCCTACAATGGGCAGTTCTTC.

The rearrangement joins TRBV5-1 to TRBJ1-1; 10 bases map to TRBD1. Trimming at V came to 4 bases and at J to 4 bases, leaving 7 bases not matched to a gene. This CDR3 region has 15 residues. Germline values: CDR1 SGHRS, CDR2 YFSETQ. The CDR3 DNA reads TGCGCCAGCAGCAGGGGGACAGGGGACATCACTGAAGCTTTCTTT. It specifies CASSRGTGDITEAFF. Full variable domain (rest looked up from reference TRBV5-1 and TRBJ1-1): KAGVTQTPRYLIKTRGQQVTLSCSPISGHRSVSWYQQTPGQGLQFLFEYFSETQRNKGNFPGRFSGRQFSNSRSEMNVSTLELGDSALYLCASSRGTGDITEAFFGQGTRLTVV.

As for this clonotype: One base away lies a much larger clone, so this may be a sequencing read error. The genes are TRBV29-1 and TRBJ1-2, with a weak D call TRBD1 (5 bases). V was clipped by 5 bases and J by 6 bases, with 22 bases between them. The CDR3 loop spans 15 amino acids. The germline V gene has CDR1 SQVTM and CDR2 ANQGSEA. The CDR3 coding sequence is TGCAGCGTTCCCGTGGGGGGGGTTGGGAACGATGGCTACACCTTC. Translation gives CSVPVGGVGNDGYTF.

This clonotype has a single count. V gene TRBV5-5 combines with J gene TRBJ1-4; D possibly corresponds to TRBD1 (5 bases). Trimming pared 2 bases from V and 7 bases from J, leaving 12 bases between. Per the germline V gene, CDR1 is SGHKS and CDR2 is YYEKEE (reference sequence). This CDR3 has 14 amino acids. The CDR3 DNA reads TGTGCCAGCAGCTTTGGGGGGGTCGGTGAAAAACTGTTTTTT. This codes for CASSFGGVGEKLFF. The full variable domain, with the rest looked up from reference TRBV5-5 and TRBJ1-4, is DAGVTQSPTHLIKTRGQQVTLRCSPISGHKSVSWYQQVLGQGPQFIFQYYEKEERGRGNFPDRFSARQFPNYSSELNVNALLLGDSALYLCASSFGGVGEKLFFGSGTQLSVL.

This chain uses TRBV7-9 with TRBJ2-7; maybe TRBD1 (5 bases). Per germline, CDR1 SEHNR and CDR2 FQNEAQ (reference sequence). CDR3 length equals 14 residues. V was clipped by 5 bases and J by 2 bases, with 13 bases between them. CDR3 region: CASSHTGHPYEQYF. CDR3 DNA: TGTGCCAGCAGCCACACAGGCCACCCCTACGAGCAGTACTTC.

This clonotype was picked up one time. The chain recombines TRBV4-2 with TRBJ2-3; 10 nucleotides agree with TRBD2. J gave up 0 bases and V 6 bases, and 6 bases lay outside the gene matches. The germline gives CDR1 LGHNA, CDR2 YNFKEQ. This CDR3 region has 16 residues. The CDR3 DNA reads TGTGCCAGCAGGGATAGCGGGAGGAGAAGCACAGATACGCAGTATTTT. This encodes CASRDSGRRSTDTQYF.